This T cell receptor beta chain was observed in a study of cytotoxic CD8 clonotypes in ibrutinib-treated CLL. Concerning this clone: At one end, the junction sequence differs from germline, possibly due to a read error.

The germline V gene has CDR1 LNHDA and CDR2 SQIVND (reference sequence). There are 16 residues in the CDR3. Profiling relied on immunoSEQ multiplex PCR, and the TCRdb table lists in-frame clones only, not all of them. Of over 250,000 clones listed, roughly 76% are singletons. The chain is built from TRBV19 and TRBJ2-7; 7 bases fit TRBD2. This specimen consisted of PBMCs, obtained at disease progression, from a patient treated with ibrutinib. The sequence was obtained from a human donor with chronic lymphocytic leukemia. Here the CDR3 reads CASSIAGGITAYEQYF. Written as DNA, the CDR3 is TGTGCCAGTAGCATAGCGGGCGGGATAACAGCCTACGAGCAGTACTTC.